A selection of T cell receptor beta chains follows, all from one sample in a study of CD8 T cells in Susac syndrome. TCRdb used MiXCR to reprocess the immunoSEQ multiplex PCR reads, holding one entry per CDR3 protein. This repertoire shows 100,000 to 150,000 distinct CDR3 sequences, 93% found once; its top ten account for 0.085% to 0.095%. Material for sequencing was CD4+ T cells from PBMCs. The receptors originated from a human donor with multiple sclerosis. CDR3s include the opening cysteine and the closing phenylalanine or tryptophan. The D gene is left open where the match is weak. Expanded clones are given a class, and other clones once, few, many or no size at all.

j_call d_call clone_size cdr3_length v_call cdr3_aa
TRBJ2-2 . . 10 TRBV30 CAWGLGELFF
TRBJ2-5 . . 14 TRBV9 CASSFRDTQETQYF
TRBJ1-5 . . 13 TRBV20-1 CSASLPGDQPQHF
TRBJ1-1 . . 15 TRBV18 CASSPMAGLNTEAFF
TRBJ2-7 . . 13 TRBV29-1 CSVGDVGPYEQYF
TRBJ2-7 . . 15 TRBV10-3 CATEVRGGANMEQYF
TRBJ2-1 . . 12 TRBV6-5 CASSSTTKEQFF
TRBJ1-4 . . 12 TRBV7-9 CASSSQNEKLFF
TRBJ1-5 . . 13 TRBV5-1 CASSFSGDQPQHF
TRBJ1-2 TRBD1 once 13 TRBV6-2/TRBV6-3 CASSPWTGLGYTF
TRBJ2-1 . . 15 TRBV7-3 CASSLAGSSYNEQFF
TRBJ2-5 . . 13 TRBV18 CGSSRERQETQYF
TRBJ2-5 TRBD2 . 13 TRBV29-1 CSVDDGGQETQYF
TRBJ1-2 . . 15 TRBV30 CAWTPGGVHNYGYTF
TRBJ1-5 . . 16 TRBV30 CAWSVPGGNPNQPQHF
TRBJ2-7 . once 15 TRBV6-1 CASSEWTTTRREQYF
TRBJ1-1 TRBD1 . 15 TRBV27 CASSSLRTGGTEAFF
TRBJ1-3 . . 14 TRBV2 CATKTTGAENTIYF
TRBJ2-1 . . 12 TRBV19 CASSIQAGEQFF
TRBJ1-3 . . 16 TRBV15 CATSRDPGLSGNTIYF
TRBJ2-5 TRBD2 . 17 TRBV4-2 CASSQDNQGAGGPGQYF
TRBJ1-1 . . 16 TRBV14 CASSQEGRQLGPEAFF
TRBJ1-1 . . 15 TRBV5-1 CASSLKLRANTEAFF
TRBJ1-1 . once 13 TRBV19 CASSSTRGTEAFF
TRBJ1-2 . . 12 TRBV18 CASSPRNYGYTF
TRBJ2-3 TRBD1 . 17 TRBV24-1 CATSDRAYTGGTDTQYF
TRBJ1-2 TRBD1 . 14 TRBV10-2 CASTLTGANYGYTF
TRBJ2-5 TRBD1 once 18 TRBV28 CASSRTGRVGGSGETQYF
TRBJ1-2 . once 13 TRBV20-1 CSARDEGIYGYTF
TRBJ1-2 TRBD1 . 15 TRBV29-1 CSVDGFGGEGAGYTF
TRBJ1-5 . . 15 TRBV6-2/TRBV6-3 CATSGSPYSNQPQHF
TRBJ2-7 . . 12 TRBV20-1 CSASAFEDEQYF
TRBJ1-1 . . 14 TRBV2 CASSEPYREAEAFF
TRBJ1-2 . once 14 TRBV19 CASSIVETAGGYTF
TRBJ1-5 . . 11 TRBV30 CAWSVGQPQHF
TRBJ1-2 . . 14 TRBV6-2/TRBV6-3 CASSYSGISYGYTF
TRBJ1-4 . . 13 TRBV28 CATIRGSDEKLFF
TRBJ1-4 TRBD1 . 14 TRBV7-2 CASSPGQGHEKLFF
TRBJ2-7 . once 11 TRBV10-2 CASAPDTQLYF
TRBJ2-7 . . 13 TRBV3-1 CASVDRQTYEQYF
TRBJ1-1 . . 13 TRBV18 CASSRQVNTEAFF
TRBJ1-6 . . 19 TRBV6-2/TRBV6-3 CASSYSYGRTSSYNSPLHF
TRBJ1-2 . . 13 TRBV5-1 CASSPNFDYGYTF
TRBJ2-1 . . 15 TRBV30 CAWSKRRNLGNEQFF
TRBJ1-2 . . 12 TRBV20-1 CSASWGSRGYTF
TRBJ2-1 . . 14 TRBV12-3/TRBV12-4 CASRSSPQDNEQFF
TRBJ1-4 TRBD1 . 16 TRBV20-1 CSAPKLGGGEYEKLFF
TRBJ2-7 . . 15 TRBV6-2/TRBV6-3 CASRTGPLLIYEQYF